The 8 T cell receptor beta chains below all came from one sample that was sequenced in a study of T-cell reconstitution after alpha-beta-depleted transplantation in children. Library preparation (for TCRbeta) was performed with unique molecular identifiers. TCRdb reprocessed the PCR reads via MiXCR and lists one record per CDR3 protein. This table holds about 580,000 distinct CDR3 sequences, under 25% found once. The source was PBMCs, mostly from graft donor cells, collected 360 days after TCRalphabeta/CD19-depleted stem cell transplant. The receptors come from a boy younger than two who had a stem cell transplant for acute myeloid leukemia, so the T cells may come from the graft donor.

This clonotype was picked up many times. The CDR3 DNA is TGTGCCAGCAGTCGGAATTGGGACAGGGATTACACAGATACGCAGTATTTT. Protein sequence: CASSRNWDRDYTDTQYF. The chain links TRBV12-3 or TRBV12-4 to TRBJ2-3, with 9 nucleotides matching TRBD1. This CDR3 has 17 residues. V dropped 5 bases and J dropped 2; count of bases not matched to a gene: 11.

This clonotype occurred a few times. The V gene is TRBV20-1, the J gene TRBJ1-2, with a weak D call TRBD1 (5 bases). The CDR3 consists of 13 residues. V lost 3 bases and J 4 bases, leaving 12 bases between the germline ends. CDR1 DFQATT and CDR2 SNEGSKA come from the germline V gene (reference sequence). CDR3: CSARGGNSYGYTF. The CDR3 DNA reads as TGCAGTGCTAGGGGGGGGAATTCCTATGGCTACACCTTC.

In its sample, this clonotype was seen a few times. The V gene is TRBV20-1, the J gene TRBJ1-6; TRBD1 might be the D (5 bases). This CDR3 region has 13 residues. Germline CDR1 DFQATT, CDR2 SNEGSKA (reference sequence). The ends were cut back, 5 bases at V and 10 bases at J, with 15 bases in the middle. The CDR3 bases are TGCAGTGCTGGACACGGGAGATACTCACCCCTCCACTTT. The encoded protein is CSAGHGRYSPLHF.

J is TRBJ2-3 and V is TRBV5-1; D ambiguous. Germline V CDR1 and CDR2: SGHRS, YFSETQ. The CDR3 runs 14 residues. V was cut by 3 bases and J by 5 bases, with 13 bases left in between. The CDR3 reads CASSYSGTQDTQYF. DNA of the CDR3: TGCGCCAGCAGCTATTCCGGTACACAAGATACGCAGTATTTT.

The chain combines TRBV10-3 with TRBJ1-1; D is undetermined. The CDR3 has 15 residues. The V gene lost 0 bases and the J gene lost 1 base, with 9 bases spanning the gap. CDR1 is ENHRY, CDR2 SYGVKD, per germline. The DNA for the CDR3 is TGTGCCATCAGTGAGTCCCCGGGTGCGAACACTGAAGCTTTCTTT. It specifies CAISESPGANTEAFF.

This rearrangement joins TRBV10-2 to TRBJ1-1; no clear D. The CDR3 spans 14 residues. The V end was cut by 8 bases, the J end by 0 bases, with 13 bases between. CDR1 and CDR2 from the germline V gene are WSHSY and SAAADI. DNA of the CDR3: TGCGCCAGCCTCGCAATGGGCATGAACACTGAAGCTTTCTTT. It is translated as CASLAMGMNTEAFF.

The rearrangement joins TRBV20-1 to TRBJ2-4; 14 nucleotides line up with TRBD2. The CDR3 is 18 residues long. Germline V gene lookup returns CDR1 DFQATT and CDR2 SNEGSKA (reference sequence). V lost 5 bases, J lost 6 bases, and 15 bases stayed unmatched. The CDR3 spells CSALPGLAGASGPNIQYF. In DNA form, the CDR3 reads TGCAGTGCTTTACCGGGACTAGCGGGGGCCTCAGGCCCAAACATTCAGTACTTC.

The sample holds a few counts of this clonotype. The J gene is TRBJ2-1, the V gene TRBV20-1; 7 bases match TRBD1. V was clipped by 2 bases and J by 0 bases; unmatched bases: 4. This CDR3 has 15 residues. The germline gives CDR1 DFQATT, CDR2 SNEGSKA (reference sequence). In DNA form, the CDR3 reads TGCAGTGCTAGAAAGACAGGGCGCTCCTACAATGAGCAGTTCTTC. It encodes CSARKTGRSYNEQFF.